This TCR beta chain was observed in a study of blood T cells in healthy people across ages. CDR3 size: 14 residues. V gave up 1 base and J gave up 1 base, with 8 bases separating them. A J-beta primer mix and a sample-barcoded 5' primer were used in a second PCR of roughly 7 to 12 cycles. TCRdb re-derived calls from the 5' RACE reads in MiXCR, one entry per CDR3 protein. This table holds 550,000 to 600,000 distinct CDR3 sequences, approximately 27% found once. The sequence derives from a woman between 65 and 79 years old in good health. Source material: blood. The rearrangement links TRBV12-3 or TRBV12-4 to TRBJ2-7; the D gene is possibly TRBD2 (6 bases). The DNA of the CDR3 is TGTGCCAGCAGTTTAGGGCGGGATTCCTACGAGCAGTACTTC. This encodes CASSLGRDSYEQYF.